The 6 T cell receptor beta chains presented below share a single source sample, sequenced in a study of blood T cell repertoires in COVID-19. Some clones are missing from TCRdb's copy, which holds only in-frame ones; the method was immunoSEQ multiplex PCR. The sample lists 260,000 or so clones; roughly 87% were seen once. Sequencing was done on a sample of PBMCs or T cells enriched from blood (not recorded which). These receptors all stem from a woman aged 25-40 years with acute COVID-19.

V usage is TRBV6-2 or TRBV6-3 and J usage is TRBJ2-1, with a possible D match to TRBD2 (5 bases). CDR1 and CDR2 from the germline V gene are MNHEY and SVGEGT. Trimming stripped 2 bases from V and 8 bases from J, with 13 bases between. The CDR3 has 14 residues. In DNA, the CDR3 is TGTGCCAGCAGTTACCCGCGGGCGACGTATGAGCAGTTCTTC. Its protein is CASSYPRATYEQFF.

V is TRBV7-2 and J is TRBJ2-1, with 7 positions matching TRBD2. The CDR3 sequence is 15 residues long. V lost 4 bases and J lost 9; bases outside the gene matches: 12. CDR1 and CDR2 from the germline V gene are SGHTA and FQGNSA. CDR3 coding DNA: TGTGCCAGCAGCTCCCAGCGGGGTTCGGGTGGTGAGCAGTTCTTC. It specifies CASSSQRGSGGEQFF. The full variable domain, in which reference TRBV7-2 and TRBJ2-1 provide the parts outside the CDR3, is GAGVSQSPSNKVTEKGKDVELRCDPISGHTALYWYRQSLGQGLEFLIYFQGNSAPDKSGLPSDRFSAERTGGSVSTLTIQRTQQEDSAVYLCASSSQRGSGGEQFFGPGTRLTVL.

V gene TRBV2 combines with J gene TRBJ2-1; D may be TRBD1 (5 bases). The CDR3 sequence is 12 residues long. V lost 2 bases to trimming and J lost 13 bases, with 12 bases between them. In germline, CDR1 is SNHLY, CDR2 FYNNEI. Here the CDR3 reads CASSERRAKQFF. The DNA for the CDR3 is TGTGCCAGCAGTGAACGCAGGGCTAAACAGTTCTTC.

The CDR3 DNA sequence: TGCGCCAGCAGTCAACAGGAGTCTAGCACAGATACGCAGTATTTT. This codes for CASSQQESSTDTQYF. The chain joins TRBV10-2 to TRBJ2-3; D is possibly TRBD1 (5 bases). There are 15 residues in the CDR3. Germline V lookup: CDR1 WSHSY, CDR2 SAAADI. V was shortened by 5 bases and J by 0 bases, with 12 bases between the two germline ends.

This sequence joins TRBV6-5 and TRBJ2-7, with D possibly TRBD1 on 8 matching bases. Germline V CDR1 and CDR2: MNHEY, SVGAGI. V was cut by 7 bases and J by 6 bases, with 19 bases left in between. The CDR3 extends over 14 amino acids. The CDR3 nucleotides are TGTGCCAGCATTCCTACGACAGGGGAGGGCGAGCAGTACTTC. Protein sequence: CASIPTTGEGEQYF.

J is TRBJ1-4 and V is TRBV19, with D possibly TRBD1 on 6 matching bases. Germline V lookup: CDR1 LNHDA, CDR2 SQIVND (reference sequence). The CDR3 spans 16 residues. Trimming removed 6 bases at V and 5 bases at J, with 19 bases between. The CDR3 here is CASRDSSNEMNEKLFF. CDR3 DNA: TGTGCCAGTAGGGACAGCTCAAATGAGATGAATGAAAAACTGTTTTTT. Combining the CDR3 with reference TRBV19 and TRBJ1-4 gives the whole variable domain DGGITQSPKYLFRKEGQNVTLSCEQNLNHDAMYWYRQDPGQGLRLIYYSQIVNDFQKGDIAEGYSVSREKKESFPLTVTSAQKNPTAFYLCASRDSSNEMNEKLFFGSGTQLSVL.